The 32 T cell receptor beta chains given below trace back to one sample, sequenced in a study of blood T cell repertoires in COVID-19. Clones were read by immunoSEQ multiplex PCR, and TCRdb kept only the in-frame ones, dropping some. The table lists tens of thousands of clones, around nine tenths of them singletons. The sequenced sample was peripheral blood. The receptors here all came from a human donor in a cohort sampled during active COVID-19.

This clone was recorded a few times. The chain uses TRBV29-1 and TRBJ2-3; a weak D match, TRBD1 (6 bases). CDR3 size: 16 residues. CDR1 and CDR2 from the germline V gene are SQVTM and ANQGSEA. Trimming removed 7 bases from V and 1 base from J, with 21 bases in between. CDR3 sequence (DNA): TGCAGCGCAACCTTGACAGGTTTTGGGGGCACAGATACGCAGTATTTT. As protein: CSATLTGFGGTDTQYF.

This clone was seen once. The chain has TRBV7-3 and TRBJ2-5, with D perhaps TRBD1 (5 bases). The germline CDR1 and CDR2 sequences are SGHTA and FQGTGA. The CDR3 is 15 residues long. V dropped 4 bases and J dropped 3 bases, with 15 bases sitting between them. CDR3 in DNA: TGTGCCAGCAGCTCCCGTAGGGGTACGGAAGAGACCCAGTACTTC. Amino acids: CASSSRRGTEETQYF.

This clone has a single count. The gene calls are TRBV4-1 and TRBJ2-1, with D uncertain. Trimming left V 3 bases short and J 0 bases short, with 18 bases between. The CDR3 runs 18 residues. The germline V gene encodes CDR1 MGHRA and CDR2 YSYEKL. CDR3 in amino acids: CASSHRGTALSSYNEQFF. The CDR3 DNA reads TGCGCCAGCAGCCATCGCGGAACGGCGCTTAGCTCCTACAATGAGCAGTTCTTC.

The chain carries TRBV6-6 and TRBJ2-1; TRBD1 aligns across 9 bases. Per germline, CDR1 MNHNY and CDR2 SVGAGI (reference sequence). This CDR3 contains 16 residues. After removal of 0 bases from V and 5 bases from J, the junction contained 5 bases not matched to a gene. Here the CDR3 reads CASSYSIGQGNNEQFF. CDR3 DNA: TGTGCCAGCAGTTACTCCATCGGACAGGGGAACAATGAGCAGTTCTTC.

This chain uses TRBV3-1 (or the pseudogene TRBV3-2) with TRBJ1-2; 8 nucleotides line up with TRBD1. CDR1 LGHDT and CDR2 YNNKEL come from the germline V gene (reference sequence). This CDR3 spans 14 amino acids. J gave up 3 bases and V 3 bases, and 3 bases lay outside the gene matches. In nucleotides, the CDR3 is TGTGCCAGCAGCCACCAGGGGGCGGACTATGGCTACACCTTC. Amino acid sequence: CASSHQGADYGYTF.

The chain is built from TRBV19 and TRBJ2-3; 11 bases are a match to TRBD1. This CDR3 comprises 15 residues. Germline V lookup: CDR1 LNHDA, CDR2 SQIVND (reference sequence). V gave up 8 bases and J gave up 6 bases; unmatched junction bases: 10. The CDR3 nucleotides are TGTGCCAGTGGAGACCGGGACAGGGGGAGGGATACGCAGTATTTT. Translated, it gives CASGDRDRGRDTQYF.

This clone was counted once. The CDR3 sequence: CASSLRGSPETQYF. In nucleotides, the CDR3 is TGTGCCAGCAGCTTGAGGGGGAGCCCAGAGACCCAGTACTTC. V is TRBV5-8 and J is TRBJ2-5, with a weak D call TRBD1 (6 bases). This CDR3 has 14 amino acids. Germline-derived CDR1 and CDR2 are SGHTS and YDEGEE. Trimming took 1 base from V and 4 from J, leaving 11 bases between them.

This chain uses TRBV18 with TRBJ2-7; TRBD1 matches at 7 bases. Germline CDR1 and CDR2: KGHSH and LQKENI. The J segment lost 0 bases and the V segment lost 3 bases, leaving 5 bases of the junction unmatched. The length of the CDR3 is 15 residues. This CDR3 is CASSPNGQASYEQYF. CDR3 nucleotides: TGTGCCAGCTCACCCAACGGACAGGCCTCCTACGAGCAGTACTTC.

The chain links TRBV3-1 (or the pseudogene TRBV3-2) to TRBJ2-5; D might be TRBD2 (6 bases). From germline, CDR1 is LGHDT and CDR2 YNNKEL (reference sequence). CDR3 length: 13 residues. Trimming left V 4 bases short and J 5 bases short, with 11 bases between. CDR3 amino acids: CASSRLEGETQYF. The CDR3 DNA follows: TGTGCCAGCAGCCGACTAGAGGGGGAGACCCAGTACTTC.

The chain has TRBV18 and TRBJ1-1; D is unclear. The CDR3 runs to 13 residues. Trimming took off 3 bases at V and 2 bases at J, with 7 bases between the two ends. Germline V gene lookup returns CDR1 KGHSH and CDR2 LQKENI. Here the CDR3 DNA reads TGTGCCAGCTCACCCGGGTCTAACACTGAAGCTTTCTTT. Its protein product is CASSPGSNTEAFF.

The chain has TRBV5-5 and TRBJ1-2; perhaps TRBD1 as D (5 bases). The length of the CDR3 is 16 residues. Germline V gene lookup returns CDR1 SGHKS and CDR2 YYEKEE (reference sequence). Trimming stripped 0 bases from V and 0 bases from J, with 12 bases between. CDR3 protein: CASSLDQGTSNYGYTF. CDR3 DNA: TGTGCCAGCAGCTTGGACCAGGGAACCTCTAACTATGGCTACACCTTC.

This rearrangement joins TRBV11-2 to TRBJ1-2, with TRBD1 as a possible D gene (6 bases). The CDR3 consists of 14 residues. The V gene lost 0 bases and the J gene lost 8 bases, with 13 bases spanning the gap. Germline V gene sequence: CDR1 SGHAT, CDR2 FQNNGV. The CDR3 is CASSLDQNREGYTF. The CDR3 nucleotides read TGTGCCAGCAGCTTAGATCAAAACAGGGAAGGCTACACCTTC. The full variable domain, with the rest looked up from reference TRBV11-2 and TRBJ1-2, is EAGVAQSPRYKIIEKRQSVAFWCNPISGHATLYWYQQILGQGPKLLIQFQNNGVVDDSQLPKDRFSAERLKGVDSTLKIQPAKLEDSAVYLCASSLDQNREGYTFGSGTRLTVV.

The chain uses TRBV11-2 and TRBJ2-1, with 11 bases matching TRBD2. The CDR3 extends over 16 amino acids. Germline V gene sequence: CDR1 SGHAT, CDR2 FQNNGV. J gave up 2 bases and V 5 bases, and 5 bases lay outside the gene matches. CDR3 DNA sequence: TGTGCCAGCAGCGCGACTAGCGGGGAAACCTACAATGAGCAGTTCTTC. Translated: CASSATSGETYNEQFF.

The V call is TRBV13, the J call TRBJ2-7, with a possible D match to TRBD2 (5 bases). Trimming took off 0 bases at V and 0 bases at J, with 9 bases between the two ends. This CDR3 has 15 amino acids. From germline, CDR1 is PRHDT and CDR2 FYEKMQ (reference sequence). CDR3 DNA: TGTGCCAGCAGCTTAGGCCGGGGTTTCTCCTACGAGCAGTACTTC. Its protein is CASSLGRGFSYEQYF.

The chain carries TRBV10-3 and TRBJ2-7; D not certain. Germline lookup yields CDR1 ENHRY and CDR2 SYGVKD. The CDR3 runs 13 residues. Trimming took off 7 bases at V and 0 bases at J, with 10 bases between the two ends. The CDR3 protein is CAITSRPSYEQYF. CDR3 bases: TGTGCCATCACAAGCCGCCCCTCCTACGAGCAGTACTTC.

This clone has a handful of counts. V and J are TRBV7-9 and TRBJ1-5; 10 positions match TRBD1. After removal of 4 bases from V and 5 bases from J, the junction contained 5 bases not matched to a gene. This CDR3 spans 15 amino acids. In germline, CDR1 is SEHNR, CDR2 FQNEAQ (reference sequence). The CDR3 coding sequence is TGTGCCAGCAGCTCCACGGACAGGGGGGATCAGCCCCAGCATTTT. Amino acids: CASSSTDRGDQPQHF.

The chain combines TRBV15 with TRBJ2-3; 9 bases are shared with TRBD2. This CDR3 spans 17 amino acids. The V gene end was trimmed by 0 bases and the J gene end by 4 bases; junction bases not matched to a gene: 8. The germline CDR1 and CDR2 sequences are LNHNV and YYDKDF (reference sequence). In DNA, the CDR3 is TGTGCCACCAGCAGAGATTTTGGCGGGGGGGGAGCAGATACGCAGTATTTT. Protein: CATSRDFGGGGADTQYF.

J is TRBJ1-1 and V is TRBV28, with D possibly being TRBD1 (6 bases). This CDR3 region has 16 residues. Germline V gene sequence: CDR1 MDHEN, CDR2 SYDVKM. With 2 bases removed from V and 0 bases from J, the gap between germline ends came to 13 bases. The CDR3 sequence is CASSLMGAGLNTEAFF. Written as DNA, the CDR3 is TGTGCCAGCAGTTTAATGGGGGCTGGTCTGAACACTGAAGCTTTCTTT. The whole variable domain, remainder taken from reference TRBV28 and TRBJ1-1, is DVKVTQSSRYLVKRTGEKVFLECVQDMDHENMFWYRQDPGLGLRLIYFSYDVKMKEKGDIPEGYSVSREKKERFSLILESASTNQTSMYLCASSLMGAGLNTEAFFGQGTRLTVV.

The V gene is TRBV30, the J gene TRBJ1-5; D is unresolved. This CDR3 contains 12 residues. Trimming pared 4 bases from V and 3 bases from J, leaving 7 bases between. Germline-derived CDR1 and CDR2 are GTSNPN and SVGIG (reference sequence). CDR3 sequence: CAWNRDNQPQHF. CDR3 nucleotide sequence: TGTGCCTGGAATAGAGACAATCAGCCCCAGCATTTT.

The V gene is TRBV14, the J gene TRBJ1-1, with D unresolved. CDR1 and CDR2 (germline): SGHDN, FVKESK. The CDR3 consists of 13 residues. V lost 4 bases and J lost 3, with 9 bases in between. CDR3 region: CASSLHYDTEAFF. CDR3 DNA: TGTGCCAGCAGCCTCCACTACGACACTGAAGCTTTCTTT.

The J gene is TRBJ2-3, the V gene TRBV13; the match to TRBD2 covers 12 bases. Germline lookup yields CDR1 PRHDT and CDR2 FYEKMQ (reference sequence). The CDR3 runs to 19 residues. The J segment lost 0 bases and the V segment lost 5 bases, leaving 12 bases of the junction unmatched. CDR3 nucleotides: TGTGCCAGCAGCGACCTTCTAGCGGGGGGGCTTCGTAGCACAGATACGCAGTATTTT. It encodes CASSDLLAGGLRSTDTQYF.

The V and J genes are TRBV9 and TRBJ2-7; perhaps TRBD1 as D (5 bases). The CDR3 contains 13 residues. Germline V gene lookup returns CDR1 SGDLS and CDR2 YYNGEE. V lost 4 bases and J 2 bases, leaving 10 bases between the germline ends. CDR3 protein: CASSPRGTYEQYF. In nucleotides, the CDR3 is TGTGCCAGCAGCCCAAGGGGCACCTACGAGCAGTACTTC.

The chain couples TRBV6-5 to TRBJ1-6; D is uncertain. There are 12 residues in the CDR3. Trimming removed 3 bases from V and 11 bases from J, with 8 bases in between. The germline V gene has CDR1 MNHEY and CDR2 SVGAGI. This CDR3 reads CASSYAGTPLHF. The CDR3 DNA is TGTGCCAGCAGTTATGCGGGGACACCCCTCCACTTT.

The chain employs TRBV30 and TRBJ2-3, with D tentatively TRBD2 (6 bases). In germline, CDR1 is GTSNPN, CDR2 SVGIG (reference sequence). The CDR3 extends over 14 amino acids. V was shortened by 1 base and J by 1 base, with 9 bases between the two germline ends. CDR3: CAWSGLARTDTQYF. DNA for the CDR3: TGTGCCTGGAGTGGCCTAGCGCGCACAGATACGCAGTATTTT.

This chain uses TRBV7-8 with TRBJ1-4, with a tentative D call TRBD1 (6 bases). Germline CDR1 is SGHVS and CDR2 is FQNEAQ. This CDR3 is 15 amino acids long. Deletions cut 8 bases from V and 8 bases from J, with 21 bases between. The CDR3 spells CASQAGGVRKEKLFF. DNA of the CDR3: TGTGCCAGCCAGGCGGGGGGCGTCAGGAAAGAAAAACTGTTTTTT. The full variable domain, with the rest looked up from reference TRBV7-8 and TRBJ1-4, is GAGVSQSPRYKVAKRGQDVALRCDPISGHVSLFWYQQALGQGPEFLTYFQNEAQLDKSGLPSDRFFAERPEGSVSTLKIQRTQQEDSAVYLCASQAGGVRKEKLFFGSGTQLSVL.

For the CDR3, the DNA is TGTGCCAGCAGCCAAGAAAGTACAGGGAAGAACGGCTACACCTTC. Its protein product is CASSQESTGKNGYTF. J is TRBJ1-2 and V is TRBV3-1 (or the pseudogene TRBV3-2), with a weak D call TRBD1 (6 bases). V was pared by 0 bases and J by 8 bases, with 16 bases between. CDR1 is LGHDT, CDR2 YNNKEL, per germline (reference sequence). This CDR3 contains 15 residues.

The CDR3 DNA reads TGTGCCAGCAGTGAAATAGCGGGGTTCATCGTCGAGCAGTTCTTC. It codes for CASSEIAGFIVEQFF. This rearrangement joins TRBV6-1 to TRBJ2-1; TRBD2 agrees at 8 bases. With 2 bases clipped from V and 10 bases from J, the junction kept 10 bases outside the gene matches. Germline V gives CDR1 MNHNS, CDR2 SASEGT. The CDR3 contains 15 residues.

V and J are TRBV6-5 and TRBJ2-7; D is possibly TRBD1 (5 bases). V was pared by 6 bases and J by 2 bases, with 17 bases between. CDR1 and CDR2 from the germline V gene are MNHEY and SVGAGI. The CDR3 length is 15 residues. DNA for the CDR3: TGTGCCAGCAGCCGCACTGGTGGGGCCGCCTACGAGCAGTACTTC. It encodes CASSRTGGAAYEQYF.

This clone has just one count. This chain connects TRBV11-2 to TRBJ2-1; 7 bases fit TRBD2. This CDR3 has 15 residues. Looked up from germline, CDR1 is SGHAT and CDR2 is FQNNGV. V was pared by 6 bases and J by 5 bases, with 10 bases of the junction left unmatched. CDR3 in amino acids: CASRRPAGVHNEQFF. CDR3 in DNA: TGTGCCAGCAGACGCCCCGCGGGGGTCCACAATGAGCAGTTCTTC.

The V and J genes are TRBV4-1 and TRBJ2-7; 10 positions agree with TRBD2. Germline assignment: CDR1 MGHRA and CDR2 YSYEKL. The CDR3 extends over 18 amino acids. After removal of 0 bases from V and 0 bases from J, the junction contained 8 bases not matched to a gene. CDR3 sequence reads: CASSQDRGLAGASYEQYF. The CDR3 DNA reads TGCGCCAGCAGCCAAGATCGGGGGCTAGCGGGGGCCTCCTACGAGCAGTACTTC.

This clone has only a few counts. The genes are TRBV5-4 and TRBJ1-5; D not certain. This CDR3 is built from 14 residues. V lost 0 bases and J 0 bases, leaving 4 bases between the germline ends. CDR1 SGHNT and CDR2 YYREEE come from the germline V gene (reference sequence). CDR3 nucleotide sequence: TGTGCCAGCAGCTTGGGGCCTAGCAATCAGCCCCAGCATTTT. This gives the protein CASSLGPSNQPQHF.

This clone was seen more than once but under ten times. V gene TRBV7-9 combines with J gene TRBJ1-5; no clear D. This CDR3 is built from 13 residues. Trimming took 0 bases from V and 5 from J, leaving 5 bases between them. CDR1 and CDR2 from the germline V gene are SEHNR and FQNEAQ (reference sequence). As DNA, the CDR3 is TGTGCCAGCAGCTTAGCGGGCCATCAGCCCCAGCATTTT. The encoded protein is CASSLAGHQPQHF.